These 5 T cell receptor beta chains originate from one sample sequenced in a study of shared clonotypes between healthy human individuals. Libraries were prepared by immunoSEQ multiplex PCR; TCRdb keeps only in-frame clonotypes and omits some of them. The sample records about 680,000 clones, around 73% being singletons. Specimen: memory CD4+ T cells sorted from blood. As for subset: CD45RA-negative fraction. These receptors all come from a woman in her 30s in good health.

The chain couples TRBV7-3 to TRBJ2-3, with 7 bases matching TRBD2. Per germline, CDR1 SGHTA and CDR2 FQGTGA. With 4 bases clipped from V and 4 bases from J, the junction kept 5 bases outside the gene matches. CDR3 length equals 14 residues. Here the CDR3 reads CASSSRLASDTQYF. The CDR3 DNA is TGTGCCAGCAGCTCACGACTAGCCTCAGATACGCAGTATTTT.

The table lists this clone with a count of one. CDR3 DNA sequence: TGTGCCAGCAGTGTACGCCCCCGGGGGGAAGCTTTCTTT. Translating it yields CASSVRPRGEAFF. This chain joins TRBV2 and TRBJ1-1, with D possibly matching TRBD1 (5 bases). Trimming pared 4 bases from V and 8 bases from J, leaving 14 bases between. Germline CDR1 is SNHLY and CDR2 is FYNNEI. This CDR3 is 13 amino acids long.

V is TRBV6-1 and J is TRBJ2-3; D gene ambiguous. The CDR3 is 14 residues long. V was clipped by 5 bases and J by 6 bases, with 15 bases between them. Germline-derived CDR1 and CDR2 are MNHNS and SASEGT. The CDR3 nucleotides read TGTGCCAGCAGTCCCTCCTCCGTGTTGGATACGCAGTATTTT. This translates into CASSPSSVLDTQYF.

The chain recombines TRBV7-2 with TRBJ2-7; no definite D call. The V and J ends lost 1 base and 3 bases respectively, with 13 bases between them. The CDR3 is 15 residues long. Germline lookup yields CDR1 SGHTA and CDR2 FQGNSA. The CDR3 spells CASSLDRATFYEQYF. DNA for the CDR3: TGTGCCAGCAGCTTAGACCGGGCTACCTTCTACGAGCAGTACTTC.

In DNA form, the CDR3 reads TGCAGCGTCGAGAAGGGACAGCTGAACACTGAAGCTTTCTTT. Protein sequence: CSVEKGQLNTEAFF. The chain employs TRBV29-1 and TRBJ1-1, with 7 positions matching TRBD1. The CDR3 contains 14 residues. Unmatched junction bases numbered 7, after V lost 6 bases and J lost 0 bases. Germline CDR1 and CDR2: SQVTM and ANQGSEA. Filled out from reference TRBV29-1 and TRBJ1-1, the complete variable domain reads SAVISQKPSRDICQRGTSLTIQCQVDSQVTMMFWYRQQPGQSLTLIATANQGSEATYESGFVIDKFPISRPNLTFSTLTVSNMSPEDSSIYLCSVEKGQLNTEAFFGQGTRLTVV.